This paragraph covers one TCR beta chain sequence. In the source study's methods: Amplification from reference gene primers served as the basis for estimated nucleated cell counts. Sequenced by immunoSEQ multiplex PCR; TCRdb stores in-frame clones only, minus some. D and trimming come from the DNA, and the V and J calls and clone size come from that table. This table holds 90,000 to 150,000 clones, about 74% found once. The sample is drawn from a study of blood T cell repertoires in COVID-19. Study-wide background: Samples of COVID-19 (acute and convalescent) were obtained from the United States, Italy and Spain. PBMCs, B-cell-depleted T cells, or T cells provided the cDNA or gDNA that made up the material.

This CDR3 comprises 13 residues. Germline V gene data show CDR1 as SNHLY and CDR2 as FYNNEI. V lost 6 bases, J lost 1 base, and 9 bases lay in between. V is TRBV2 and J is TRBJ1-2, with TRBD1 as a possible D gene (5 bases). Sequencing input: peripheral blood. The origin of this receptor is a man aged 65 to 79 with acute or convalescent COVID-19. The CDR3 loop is CASRGLDNYGYTF. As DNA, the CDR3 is TGTGCCAGCAGGGGACTGGATAACTATGGCTACACCTTC.